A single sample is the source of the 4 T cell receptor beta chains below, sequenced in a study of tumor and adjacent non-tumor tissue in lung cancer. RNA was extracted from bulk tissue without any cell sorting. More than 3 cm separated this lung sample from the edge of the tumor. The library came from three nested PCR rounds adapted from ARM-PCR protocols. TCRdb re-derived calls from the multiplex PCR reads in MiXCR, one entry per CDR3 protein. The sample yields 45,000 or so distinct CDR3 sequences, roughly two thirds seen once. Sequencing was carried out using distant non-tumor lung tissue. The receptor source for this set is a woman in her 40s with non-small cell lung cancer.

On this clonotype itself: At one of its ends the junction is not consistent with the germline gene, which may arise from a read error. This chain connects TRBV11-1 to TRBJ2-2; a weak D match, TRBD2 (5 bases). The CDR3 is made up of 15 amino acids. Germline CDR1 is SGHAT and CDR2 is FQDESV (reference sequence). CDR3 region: CASSSLTIGTGELFF. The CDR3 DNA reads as TGTGCCAGCAGCTCCCTGACAATAGGAACCGGGGAGTTGTTTTTT.

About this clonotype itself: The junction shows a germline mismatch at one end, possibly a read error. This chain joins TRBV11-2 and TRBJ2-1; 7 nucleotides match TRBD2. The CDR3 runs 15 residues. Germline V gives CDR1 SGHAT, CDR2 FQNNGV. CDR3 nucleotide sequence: TGTGCCAGCAGCTTTTCGGTTAGCGGGTACAATGAGCAATTCTTC. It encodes CASSFSVSGYNEQFF.

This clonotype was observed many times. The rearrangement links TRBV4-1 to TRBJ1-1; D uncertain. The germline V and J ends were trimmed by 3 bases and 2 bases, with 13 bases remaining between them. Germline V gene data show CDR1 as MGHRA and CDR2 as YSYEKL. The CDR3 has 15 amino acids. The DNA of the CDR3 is TGCGCCAGCAGCCAGACCCCCGGCCCCAACACTGAAGCTTTCTTT. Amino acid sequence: CASSQTPGPNTEAFF.

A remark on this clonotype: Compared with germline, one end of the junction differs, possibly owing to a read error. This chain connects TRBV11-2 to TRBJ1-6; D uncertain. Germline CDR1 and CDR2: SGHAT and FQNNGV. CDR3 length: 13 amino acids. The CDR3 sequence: CGSSQTGNPPLHF. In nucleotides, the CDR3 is TGTGGCAGCAGCCAAACGGGGAATCCACCCCTCCACTTT. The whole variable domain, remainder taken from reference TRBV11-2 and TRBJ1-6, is EAGVAQSPRYKIIEKRQSVAFWCNPISGHATLYWYQQILGQGPKLLIQFQNNGVVDDSQLPKDRFSAERLKGVDSTLKIQPAKLEDSAVYLCGSSQTGNPPLHFGNGTRLTVT.